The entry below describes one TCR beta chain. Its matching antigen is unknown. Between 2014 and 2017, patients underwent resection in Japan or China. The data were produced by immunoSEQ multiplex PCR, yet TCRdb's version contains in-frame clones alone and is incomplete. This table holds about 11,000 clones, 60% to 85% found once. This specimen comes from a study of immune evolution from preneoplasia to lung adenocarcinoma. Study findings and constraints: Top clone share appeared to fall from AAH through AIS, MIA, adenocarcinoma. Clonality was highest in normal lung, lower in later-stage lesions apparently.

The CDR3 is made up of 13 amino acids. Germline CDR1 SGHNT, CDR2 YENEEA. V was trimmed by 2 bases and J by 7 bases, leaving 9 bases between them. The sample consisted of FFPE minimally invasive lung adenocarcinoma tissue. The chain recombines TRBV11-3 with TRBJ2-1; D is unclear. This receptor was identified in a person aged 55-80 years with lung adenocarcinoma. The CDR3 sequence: CASSLSEANEQFF. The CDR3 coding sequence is TGTGCCAGCAGCTTAAGTGAGGCAAATGAGCAGTTCTTC.